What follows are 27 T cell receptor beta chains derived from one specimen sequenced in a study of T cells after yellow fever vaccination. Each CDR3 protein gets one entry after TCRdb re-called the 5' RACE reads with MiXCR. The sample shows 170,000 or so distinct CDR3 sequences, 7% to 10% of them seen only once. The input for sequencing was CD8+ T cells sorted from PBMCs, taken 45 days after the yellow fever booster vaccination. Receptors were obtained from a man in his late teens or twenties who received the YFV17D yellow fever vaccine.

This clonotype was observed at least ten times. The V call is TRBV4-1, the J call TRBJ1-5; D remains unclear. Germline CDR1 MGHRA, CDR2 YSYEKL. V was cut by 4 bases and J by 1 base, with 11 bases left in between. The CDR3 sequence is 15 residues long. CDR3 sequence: CASSRRWVSNQPQHF. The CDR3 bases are TGCGCCAGCAGCCGGCGGTGGGTGAGCAATCAGCCCCAGCATTTT.

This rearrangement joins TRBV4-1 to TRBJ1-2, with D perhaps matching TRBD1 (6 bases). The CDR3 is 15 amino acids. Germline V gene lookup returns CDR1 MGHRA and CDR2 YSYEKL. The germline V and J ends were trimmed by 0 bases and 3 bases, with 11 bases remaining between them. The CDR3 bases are TGCGCCAGCAGCCAAGATGGGACATCGTACTATGGCTACACCTTC. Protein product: CASSQDGTSYYGYTF.

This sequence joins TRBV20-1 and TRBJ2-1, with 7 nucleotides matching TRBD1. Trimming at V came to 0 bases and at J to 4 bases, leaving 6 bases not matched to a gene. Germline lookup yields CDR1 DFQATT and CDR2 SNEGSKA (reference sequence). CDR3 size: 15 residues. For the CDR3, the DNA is TGCAGTGCTAGAGAAGACAGGGTGGCGTACAATGAGCAGTTCTTC. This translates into CSAREDRVAYNEQFF.

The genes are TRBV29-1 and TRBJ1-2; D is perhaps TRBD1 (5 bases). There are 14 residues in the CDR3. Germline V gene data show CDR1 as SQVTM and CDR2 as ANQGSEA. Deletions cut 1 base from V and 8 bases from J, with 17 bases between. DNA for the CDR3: TGCAGCGTTGAAGGAAGTCTCAGGGAGAAAGGCTACACCTTC. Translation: CSVEGSLREKGYTF. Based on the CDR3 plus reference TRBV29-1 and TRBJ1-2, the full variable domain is SAVISQKPSRDICQRGTSLTIQCQVDSQVTMMFWYRQQPGQSLTLIATANQGSEATYESGFVIDKFPISRPNLTFSTLTVSNMSPEDSSIYLCSVEGSLREKGYTFGSGTRLTVV.

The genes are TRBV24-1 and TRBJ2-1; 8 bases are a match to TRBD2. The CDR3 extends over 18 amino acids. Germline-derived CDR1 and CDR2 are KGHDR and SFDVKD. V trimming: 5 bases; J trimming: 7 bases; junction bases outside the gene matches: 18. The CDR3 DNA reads TGTGCCACCAGTGCACACACTGTCGCGGCTGGGACTAGGAATGAGCAGTTCTTC. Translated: CATSAHTVAAGTRNEQFF.

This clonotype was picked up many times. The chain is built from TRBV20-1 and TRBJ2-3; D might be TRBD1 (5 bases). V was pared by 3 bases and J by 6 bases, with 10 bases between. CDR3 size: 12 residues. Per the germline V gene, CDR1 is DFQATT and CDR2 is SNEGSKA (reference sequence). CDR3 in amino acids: CSARAGMDTQYF. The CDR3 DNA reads TGCAGTGCTAGGGCAGGGATGGATACGCAGTATTTT.

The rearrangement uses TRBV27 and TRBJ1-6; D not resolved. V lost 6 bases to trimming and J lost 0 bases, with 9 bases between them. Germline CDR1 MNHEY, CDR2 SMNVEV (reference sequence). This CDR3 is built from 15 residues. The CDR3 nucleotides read TGTGCCAGCAGGGGCCGACGCTCCTATAATTCACCCCTCCACTTT. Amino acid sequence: CASRGRRSYNSPLHF.

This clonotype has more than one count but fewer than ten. CDR3 sequence reads: CASSLGLAGGKEQYF. The CDR3, as DNA: TGTGCCAGCAGCTTAGGACTAGCGGGGGGGAAAGAGCAGTACTTC. The rearrangement links TRBV7-2 to TRBJ2-7, with 14 bases fitting TRBD2. V dropped 1 base and J dropped 7; count of bases not matched to a gene: 3. Germline CDR1 and CDR2: SGHTA and FQGNSA. This CDR3 comprises 15 residues.

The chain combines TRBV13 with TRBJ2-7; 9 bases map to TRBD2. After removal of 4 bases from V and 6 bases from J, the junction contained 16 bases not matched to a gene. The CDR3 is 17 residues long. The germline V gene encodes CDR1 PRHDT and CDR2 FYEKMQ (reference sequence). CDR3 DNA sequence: TGTGCCAGCAGCTCCCGCGGGGGGGCCTCCCTTTTCTCCGAGCAGTACGTC. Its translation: CASSSRGGASLFSEQYV.

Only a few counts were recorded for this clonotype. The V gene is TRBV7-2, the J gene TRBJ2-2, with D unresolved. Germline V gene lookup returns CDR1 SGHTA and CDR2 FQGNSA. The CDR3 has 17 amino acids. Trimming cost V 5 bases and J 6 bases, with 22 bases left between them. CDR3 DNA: TGTGCCAGCAGCCTCCCGCAGGTAGCCGATCTGGCCGGGGAGCTGTTTTTT. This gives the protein CASSLPQVADLAGELFF. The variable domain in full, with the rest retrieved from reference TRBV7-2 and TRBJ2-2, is GAGVSQSPSNKVTEKGKDVELRCDPISGHTALYWYRQSLGQGLEFLIYFQGNSAPDKSGLPSDRFSAERTGGSVSTLTIQRTQQEDSAVYLCASSLPQVADLAGELFFGEGSRLTVL.

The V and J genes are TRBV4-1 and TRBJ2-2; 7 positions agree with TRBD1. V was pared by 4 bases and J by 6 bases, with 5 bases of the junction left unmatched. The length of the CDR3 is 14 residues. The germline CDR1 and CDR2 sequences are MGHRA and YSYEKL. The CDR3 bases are TGCGCCAGCAGCCTCCGACAGGGCTCCGGGGAGCTGTTTTTT. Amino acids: CASSLRQGSGELFF.

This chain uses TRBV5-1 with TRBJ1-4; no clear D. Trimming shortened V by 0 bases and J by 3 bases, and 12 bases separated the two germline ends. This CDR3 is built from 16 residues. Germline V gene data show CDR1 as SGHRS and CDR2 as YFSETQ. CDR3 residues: CASSLGVGLANEKLFF. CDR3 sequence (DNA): TGCGCCAGCAGCTTGGGCGTGGGATTAGCTAATGAAAAACTGTTTTTT.

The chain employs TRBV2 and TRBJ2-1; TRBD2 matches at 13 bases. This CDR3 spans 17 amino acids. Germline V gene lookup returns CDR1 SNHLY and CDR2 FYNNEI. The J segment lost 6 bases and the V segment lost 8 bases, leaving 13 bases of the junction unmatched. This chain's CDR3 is CASPRTSGGASSNEQFF. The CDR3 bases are TGTGCCAGCCCGCGGACTAGCGGGGGTGCGTCGTCCAATGAGCAGTTCTTC.

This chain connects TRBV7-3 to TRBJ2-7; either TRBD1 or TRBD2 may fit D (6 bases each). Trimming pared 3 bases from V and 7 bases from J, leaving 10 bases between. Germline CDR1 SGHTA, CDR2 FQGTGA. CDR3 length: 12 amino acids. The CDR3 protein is CASSFGGAEQYF. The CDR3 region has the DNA TGTGCCAGCAGCTTCGGGGGCGCAGAGCAGTACTTC.

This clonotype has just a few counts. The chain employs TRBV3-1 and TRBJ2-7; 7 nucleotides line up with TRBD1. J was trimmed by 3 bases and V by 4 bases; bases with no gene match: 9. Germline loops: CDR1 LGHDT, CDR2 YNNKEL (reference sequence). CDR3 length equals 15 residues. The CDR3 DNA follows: TGTGCCAGCAGCCCCGACAGGGCGGTCTACTACGAGCAGTACTTC. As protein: CASSPDRAVYYEQYF.

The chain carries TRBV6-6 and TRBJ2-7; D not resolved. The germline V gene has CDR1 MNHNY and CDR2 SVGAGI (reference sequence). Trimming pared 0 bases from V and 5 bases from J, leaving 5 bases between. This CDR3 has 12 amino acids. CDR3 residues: CASSYSGHEQYV. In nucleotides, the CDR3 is TGTGCCAGCAGTTACTCCGGGCACGAGCAGTACGTC.

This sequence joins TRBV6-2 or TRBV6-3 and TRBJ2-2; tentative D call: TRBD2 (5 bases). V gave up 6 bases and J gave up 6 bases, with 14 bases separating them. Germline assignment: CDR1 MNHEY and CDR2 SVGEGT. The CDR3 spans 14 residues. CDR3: CASSDYTSSGELFF. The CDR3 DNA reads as TGTGCCAGCAGCGACTACACGAGTTCCGGGGAGCTGTTTTTT.

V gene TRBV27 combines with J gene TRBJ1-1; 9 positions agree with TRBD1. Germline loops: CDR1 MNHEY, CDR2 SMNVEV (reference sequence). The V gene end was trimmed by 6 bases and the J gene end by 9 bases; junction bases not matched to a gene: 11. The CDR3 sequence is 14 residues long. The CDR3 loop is CASRPYIGQGKAFF. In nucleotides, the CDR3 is TGTGCCAGCAGACCCTACATCGGACAGGGGAAAGCTTTCTTT.

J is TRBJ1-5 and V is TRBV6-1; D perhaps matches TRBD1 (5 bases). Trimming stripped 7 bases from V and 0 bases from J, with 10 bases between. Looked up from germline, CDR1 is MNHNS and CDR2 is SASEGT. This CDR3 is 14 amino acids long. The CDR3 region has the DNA TGTGCCAGCAAACAGGATTATAGCAATCAGCCCCAGCATTTT. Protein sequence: CASKQDYSNQPQHF.

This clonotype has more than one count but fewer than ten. In nucleotides, the CDR3 is TGCGCCAGCAGCCAAGCAGCCCCGGGCGACCAAGAGACCCAGTACTTC. Translating it yields CASSQAAPGDQETQYF. The V call is TRBV4-1, the J call TRBJ2-5; D unresolved. With 1 base removed from V and 0 bases from J, the gap between germline ends came to 12 bases. This CDR3 spans 16 amino acids. Germline loops: CDR1 MGHRA, CDR2 YSYEKL.

The CDR3 reads CSASTRATQYF. The CDR3 bases are TGCAGTGCTTCGACTAGGGCGACCCAGTACTTC. The V and J genes are TRBV20-1 and TRBJ2-5, with a tentative D call TRBD2 (6 bases). CDR1 and CDR2 (germline): DFQATT, SNEGSKA (reference sequence). The CDR3 runs 11 residues. V was clipped by 5 bases and J by 7 bases, with 11 bases between them.

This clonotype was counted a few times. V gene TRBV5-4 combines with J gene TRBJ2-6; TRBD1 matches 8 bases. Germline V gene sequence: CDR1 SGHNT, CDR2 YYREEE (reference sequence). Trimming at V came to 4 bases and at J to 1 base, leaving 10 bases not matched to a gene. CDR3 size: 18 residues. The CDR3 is CASSPSQGAKSGANVLTF. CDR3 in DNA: TGTGCCAGCAGCCCAAGCCAGGGGGCAAAGTCTGGGGCCAACGTCCTGACTTTC. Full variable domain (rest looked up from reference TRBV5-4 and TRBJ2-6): ETGVTQSPTHLIKTRGQQVTLRCSSQSGHNTVSWYQQALGQGPQFIFQYYREEENGRGNFPPRFSGLQFPNYSSELNVNALELDDSALYLCASSPSQGAKSGANVLTFGAGSRLTVL.

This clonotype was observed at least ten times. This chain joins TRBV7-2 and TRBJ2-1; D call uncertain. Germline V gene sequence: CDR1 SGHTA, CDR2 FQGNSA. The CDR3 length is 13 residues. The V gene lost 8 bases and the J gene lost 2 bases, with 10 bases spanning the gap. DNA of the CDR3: TGTGCCAGCGAAGACCCAACCTACAATGAGCAGTTCTTC. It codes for CASEDPTYNEQFF. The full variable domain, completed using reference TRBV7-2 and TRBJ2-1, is GAGVSQSPSNKVTEKGKDVELRCDPISGHTALYWYRQSLGQGLEFLIYFQGNSAPDKSGLPSDRFSAERTGGSVSTLTIQRTQQEDSAVYLCASEDPTYNEQFFGPGTRLTVL.

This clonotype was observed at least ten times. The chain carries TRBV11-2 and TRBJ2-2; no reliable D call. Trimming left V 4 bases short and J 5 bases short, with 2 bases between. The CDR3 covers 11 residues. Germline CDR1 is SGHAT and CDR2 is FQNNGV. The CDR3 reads CASSSTGELFF. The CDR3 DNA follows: TGTGCCAGCAGCTCTACCGGGGAGCTGTTTTTT.

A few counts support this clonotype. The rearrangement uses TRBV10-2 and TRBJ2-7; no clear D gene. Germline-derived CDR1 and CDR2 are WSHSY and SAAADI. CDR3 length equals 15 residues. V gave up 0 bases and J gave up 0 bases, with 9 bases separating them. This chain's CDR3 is CASSESRLSSYEQYF. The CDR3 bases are TGCGCCAGCAGTGAGTCGAGATTAAGCTCCTACGAGCAGTACTTC.

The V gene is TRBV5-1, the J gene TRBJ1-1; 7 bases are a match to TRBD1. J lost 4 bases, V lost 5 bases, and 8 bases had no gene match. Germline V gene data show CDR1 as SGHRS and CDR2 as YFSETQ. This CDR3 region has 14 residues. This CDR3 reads CASRDKTGLTEAFF. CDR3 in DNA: TGCGCCAGCAGGGATAAGACAGGGCTCACTGAAGCTTTCTTT.

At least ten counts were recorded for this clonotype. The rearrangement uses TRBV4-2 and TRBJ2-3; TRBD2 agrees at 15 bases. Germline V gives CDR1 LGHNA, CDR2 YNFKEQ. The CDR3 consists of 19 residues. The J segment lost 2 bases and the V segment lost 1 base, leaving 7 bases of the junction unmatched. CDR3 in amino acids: CASSQAGTSGGLSTDTQYF. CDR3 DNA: TGTGCCAGCAGCCAAGCCGGGACTAGCGGGGGGCTTTCCACAGATACGCAGTATTTT.